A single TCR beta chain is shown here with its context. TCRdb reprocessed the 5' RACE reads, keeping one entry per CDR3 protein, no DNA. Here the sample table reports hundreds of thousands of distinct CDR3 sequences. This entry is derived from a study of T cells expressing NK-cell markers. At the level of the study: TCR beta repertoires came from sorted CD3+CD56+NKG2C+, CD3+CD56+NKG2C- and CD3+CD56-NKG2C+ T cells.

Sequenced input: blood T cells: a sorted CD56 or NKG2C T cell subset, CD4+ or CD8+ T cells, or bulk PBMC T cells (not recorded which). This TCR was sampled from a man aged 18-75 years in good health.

CDR3 amino acids: CASSLVTGTTRWETQYF. The chain employs TRBV11-2 and TRBJ2-5; TCRdb's D call, TRBD2, is unchecked because there is no DNA. Looked up from germline, CDR1 is SGHAT and CDR2 is FQNNGV. The CDR3 sequence is 17 residues long.